This is a list of T cell receptor beta chains from one sample in a study of shared clonotypes between healthy human individuals. TCRdb keeps only in-frame clones here, not all; method: immunoSEQ multiplex PCR. The sample has about 2.4 million clones, 93% seen once. The specimen sequenced was naive CD4+ T cells from PBMCs. These receptors all stem from a man aged 18 to 29 in good health. Some clones in this sample may be carry-over from other donors' samples. CDR3s include the opening cysteine and the closing phenylalanine or tryptophan. The D gene is left open where the match is weak. Expanded clones are given a class, and other clones once, few, many or no size at all.

clone size	D gene	V gene	J gene	CDR3 DNA	CDR3 protein
NA	NA	TRBV5-5	TRBJ1-1	TGTGCCAGCAGCTTGGGGCCCCCCGGTAAGGGCACTGAAGCTTTCTTT	CASSLGPPGKGTEAFF
NA	TRBD1	TRBV5-4	TRBJ1-3	TGTGCCAGCTCCCATGACAGGGTGGGAAACACCATATATTTT	CASSHDRVGNTIYF
NA	NA	TRBV5-1	TRBJ2-1	TGCGCCAGCAGCTTTGGACCGGAACACACCTACAATGAGCAGTTCTTC	CASSFGPEHTYNEQFF
NA	NA	TRBV4-1	TRBJ1-4	TGCGCCAGCAGCCAAGATTATAACGTAAAACTGTTTTTT	CASSQDYNVKLFF
NA	TRBD2	TRBV4-2	TRBJ2-5	TGTGCCAGCAGCCAAGAAGTAGCGGGAGGGCAAGAGACCCAGTACTTC	CASSQEVAGGQETQYF
NA	NA	TRBV5-1	TRBJ2-7	TGCGCCAGCAGCTTTCAGGGTTACGAGCAGTACTTC	CASSFQGYEQYF
NA	NA	TRBV19	TRBJ2-3	TGTGCCTCCAACGGAAGGGCTGGAAACACAGATACGCAGTATTTT	CASNGRAGNTDTQYF
NA	NA	TRBV6-5	TRBJ2-5	TGTGCCAGCAGATTCATGGGAGTGGTGGAGACCCAGTACTTC	CASRFMGVVETQYF
NA	NA	TRBV7-3	TRBJ1-4	TGTGCCAGCAGCATATCCTCAGGGGCGGGTGAAAAACTGTTTTTT	CASSISSGAGEKLFF
NA	TRBD2	TRBV28	TRBJ2-3	TGTGCCTCGCAGGCTAGCGGGAGCACAGATACGCAGTATTTT	CASQASGSTDTQYF
NA	TRBD1	TRBV28	TRBJ2-1	TGTGCCAGCAGTTTAAATGTTCTAGGGGGCCAAAATGAGCAGTTCTTC	CASSLNVLGGQNEQFF
NA	TRBD1	TRBV5-1	TRBJ2-7	TGCGCCAGCAGCTGGGGGACAGCTCGCGAGGCGTACTTC	CASSWGTAREAYF
NA	NA	TRBV30	TRBJ2-7	TGTGCCTGGAGTTTTATGGCGAAAGAGCAGTACTTC	CAWSFMAKEQYF
NA	NA	TRBV28	TRBJ2-2	TGTGCCAGCTACTACGGGCCGAACACCGGGGAGCTGTTTTTT	CASYYGPNTGELFF
NA	NA	TRBV18	TRBJ1-1	TGTGCCAGCTCACCGCTGACCCCTGAAGCTTTCTTT	CASSPLTPEAFF
NA	NA	TRBV28	TRBJ2-7	TGTGCCTGCCAGGGGCGGCCCTCTTACGAGCAGTACTTC	CACQGRPSYEQYF
NA	TRBD1	TRBV10-3	TRBJ1-4	TGTGCCTCATCAGGGGGTGAAAAACTGTTTTTT	CASSGGEKLFF
once	TRBD1	TRBV28	TRBJ1-2	TGTGCCAGCAGTCTCCGACAGGGCCATGGCTACACCTTC	CASSLRQGHGYTF
NA	NA	TRBV6-5	TRBJ1-1	TGTGCCAGCAATCGGTGGAGGGAAAACACTGAAGCTTTCTTT	CASNRWRENTEAFF
NA	NA	TRBV5-1	TRBJ1-5	TGCGCCAGCAGCTTGGCCGTGAATCAGCCCCAGCATTTT	CASSLAVNQPQHF